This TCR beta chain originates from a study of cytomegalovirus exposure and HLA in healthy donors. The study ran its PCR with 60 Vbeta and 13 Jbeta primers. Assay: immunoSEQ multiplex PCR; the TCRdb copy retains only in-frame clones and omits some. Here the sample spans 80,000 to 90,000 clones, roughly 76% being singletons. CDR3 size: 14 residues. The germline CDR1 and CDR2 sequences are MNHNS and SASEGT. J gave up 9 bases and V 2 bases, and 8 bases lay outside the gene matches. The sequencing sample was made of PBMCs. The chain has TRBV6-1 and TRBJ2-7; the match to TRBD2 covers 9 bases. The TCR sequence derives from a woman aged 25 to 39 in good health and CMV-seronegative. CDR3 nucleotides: TGTGCCAGCAGTGAAATAGCGGGAGTACGGGGGCAGTACTTC. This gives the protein CASSEIAGVRGQYF.